The source of this T cell receptor (beta chain) is a study of CD8 T cells in Susac syndrome. Study information: Treatment at blood withdrawal was none, corticosteroids, or intravenous immunoglobulin alone in Susac syndrome patients.

The RNA, roughly 0.5 to 1 ug, was put through reverse transcription using random hexamers. Amplification of TCR beta CDR3 was carried out by immunoSEQ multiplex PCR, which covered 54 Vbeta and 13 Jbeta segments. One entry per CDR3 protein results from TCRdb running MiXCR on the immunoSEQ multiplex PCR reads. Of approximately 190,000 distinct CDR3 sequences listed, approximately 94% are singletons. Deletions cut 2 bases from V and 4 bases from J, with 14 bases between. The CDR3 runs 14 residues. Germline CDR1 GTSNPN, CDR2 SVGIG (reference sequence). Sequenced input: CD4+ T cells from PBMCs. This receptor was identified in a human donor with Susac syndrome. The gene calls are TRBV30 and TRBJ1-2; the D is unclear. The CDR3 region has the DNA TGTGCCTGGAGTACGACCTCCGCGGGCTATGGCTACACCTTC. The encoded protein is CAWSTTSAGYGYTF.